This T cell receptor (beta chain) was sequenced in a study of identical twins. This clonotype has a handful of counts. Its antigen is not identified. The CDR3 is made up of 14 amino acids. Germline CDR1 is DFQATT and CDR2 is SNEGSKA (reference sequence). Healthy Caucasians made up all donors. TCRdb reanalysed the 5' RACE reads using MiXCR and keeps one entry per CDR3 protein. This table holds more than 400,000 distinct CDR3 sequences, 12% to 15% found once. Study-wide results and limits: The presence of invariant MAIT and iNKT cells could partly confound analyses of zero-insertion sequences. Excess sharing between twins was weaker in beta out-of-frame sequences. The abundant beta clonotypes from cord blood had fewer insertions, and memory repertoires had none of this.

These data also featured in a second study, about yellow fever vaccine responses in identical twins.

Sequencing was performed on CD4+ T cells sorted from blood. This clonotype was sampled from a young woman in good health. The chain uses TRBV20-1 and TRBJ1-1; perhaps TRBD1 as D (5 bases). CDR3 DNA: TGCAGCGCGGACCCCGGGACCTTGAACACTGAAGCTTTCTTT. Amino acid sequence: CSADPGTLNTEAFF.